These 27 T cell receptor beta chains came from one sample sequenced in a study of vaccination effects on CD4 cells after COVID-19. These TCRs' antigens remain unknown. Pools of viral peptides were used by the ViraFEST assay to expand antigen-specific CD4+ T cells ahead of sequencing. When 10 to 11 days of culture had elapsed, CD4+ T cells were isolated. Participants completed two doses of the BNT162b2 or mRNA-1273 vaccine. Method: immunoSEQ multiplex PCR; TCRdb's copy keeps in-frame clones and lacks some. The table includes 26,000 or so clones, 83% detected once. The sequences come from CD4+ T cells from PBMCs cultured with HCoV-NL63 spike peptides, collected after COVID-19 vaccination. The receptors come from a human donor who received a COVID-19 vaccine. Some clones in this sample may be carry-over from other donors' samples.

This clone was seen more than once but under ten times. The genes are TRBV5-6 and TRBJ1-2; D remains unclear. V lost 0 bases, J lost 3 bases, and 3 bases lay in between. Germline-derived CDR1 and CDR2 are SGHDT and YYEEEE. The CDR3 extends over 12 amino acids. As DNA, the CDR3 is TGTGCCAGCAGCTTGGGTTACTATGGCTACACCTTC. The encoded protein is CASSLGYYGYTF. Full variable domain (remainder filled in from reference TRBV5-6 and TRBJ1-2): DAGVTQSPTHLIKTRGQQVTLRCSPKSGHDTVSWYQQALGQGPQFIFQYYEEEERQRGNFPDRFSGHQFPNYSSELNVNALLLGDSALYLCASSLGYYGYTFGSGTRLTVV.

The chain has TRBV2 and TRBJ2-5; 7 nucleotides align to TRBD2. The germline V gene encodes CDR1 SNHLY and CDR2 FYNNEI. J lost 2 bases, V lost 7 bases, and 7 bases had no gene match. CDR3 length: 14 residues. The DNA of the CDR3 is TGTGCCAGCACCGGGACTAACCGACAAGAGACCCAGTACTTC. Residues: CASTGTNRQETQYF.

The chain is built from TRBV19 and TRBJ1-4; 10 bases align to TRBD1. This CDR3 has 14 residues. Per the germline V gene, CDR1 is LNHDA and CDR2 is SQIVND (reference sequence). With 5 bases clipped from V and 3 bases from J, the junction kept 0 bases outside the gene matches. The CDR3 protein is CASSGQGANEKLFF. The CDR3 DNA reads TGTGCCAGTAGTGGACAGGGGGCTAATGAAAAACTGTTTTTT.

About this clone: At one of its ends the junction is not consistent with the germline gene, which may arise from a read error. J is TRBJ2-5 and V is TRBV19; D gene unclear. Germline V gene sequence: CDR1 LNHDA, CDR2 SQIVND (reference sequence). The CDR3 is 11 residues long. CDR3 nucleotide sequence: TGTGCCAGTAGTATCCAAAAGACCCAGTACTTC. It yields the protein CASSIQKTQYF.

The CDR3 reads CASSRDRDPYEQYV. CDR3 DNA sequence: TGTGCCAGCAGCCGCGACAGGGACCCCTACGAGCAGTACGTC. The gene calls are TRBV7-9 and TRBJ2-7, with 7 bases fitting TRBD1. The germline V gene has CDR1 SEHNR and CDR2 FQNEAQ (reference sequence). The CDR3 is 14 amino acids. The V segment lost 5 bases and the J segment 2 bases; nucleotides outside the gene matches: 6.

This chain connects TRBV6-1 to TRBJ2-7; a possible D gene is TRBD1 (6 bases). Germline CDR1 MNHNS, CDR2 SASEGT. Trimming pared 2 bases from V and 0 bases from J, leaving 11 bases between. The CDR3 runs 15 residues. CDR3 sequence: CASSETGQLSYEQYV. The DNA for the CDR3 is TGTGCCAGCAGTGAAACAGGACAGCTCTCCTACGAGCAGTACGTC.

This sequence joins TRBV12-3 or TRBV12-4 and TRBJ1-6, with D possibly TRBD1 on 6 matching bases. V was clipped by 11 bases and J by 8 bases, with 16 bases between them. The CDR3 extends over 13 amino acids. The CDR3 DNA reads as TGTGCCCACTCTGTGGGGGGCCATTCACCCCTCCACTTT. This translates into CAHSVGGHSPLHF.

This rearrangement joins TRBV27 to TRBJ2-7; 9 positions agree with TRBD1. CDR1 and CDR2 (germline): MNHEY, SMNVEV (reference sequence). V was pared by 3 bases and J by 4 bases, with 13 bases of the junction left unmatched. The CDR3 length is 17 residues. The CDR3, as DNA: TGTGCCAGCAGTTTTACCCTCGGGGACAGGGTCTCGTACGAGCAGTACGTC. This translates into CASSFTLGDRVSYEQYV.

This chain connects TRBV10-3 to TRBJ1-4, with TRBD1 identical over 8 bases. With 0 bases clipped from V and 8 bases from J, the junction kept 5 bases outside the gene matches. The length of the CDR3 is 15 residues. Germline CDR1 reads ENHRY; CDR2 reads SYGVKD. CDR3 loop: CAISESAGGAEKLFF. The CDR3 DNA sequence: TGTGCCATCAGTGAGTCGGCAGGGGGCGCGGAAAAACTGTTTTTT.

This clone was counted a single time. The V and J genes are TRBV20-1 and TRBJ2-5; D not resolved. V was shortened by 3 bases and J by 0 bases, with 5 bases between the two germline ends. Germline CDR1 is DFQATT and CDR2 is SNEGSKA (reference sequence). The CDR3 covers 12 residues. CDR3 in amino acids: CSASNNQETQYF. In DNA, the CDR3 is TGCAGTGCTAGTAATAACCAAGAGACCCAGTACTTC.

This chain joins TRBV7-2 and TRBJ1-2; perhaps TRBD1 as D (6 bases). Germline V gene lookup returns CDR1 SGHTA and CDR2 FQGNSA. V dropped 5 bases and J dropped 5 bases, with 12 bases sitting between them. The CDR3 sequence is 13 residues long. The CDR3 here is CASSPDRRYGYTF. The DNA for the CDR3 is TGTGCCAGCAGCCCCGACAGGCGATATGGCTACACCTTC.

This clone was observed a handful of times. The chain combines TRBV7-3 with TRBJ2-7; 14 bases line up with TRBD2. With 5 bases clipped from V and 6 bases from J, the junction kept 3 bases outside the gene matches. The CDR3 length is 14 residues. Germline V gene lookup returns CDR1 SGHTA and CDR2 FQGTGA. CDR3 in DNA: TGTGCCAGCAGCCCAGGGACTAGCGGGAGCGAGCAGTACTTC. It is translated as CASSPGTSGSEQYF. The complete variable domain, with remaining parts taken from reference TRBV7-3 and TRBJ2-7, reads GAGVSQTPSNKVTEKGKYVELRCDPISGHTALYWYRQSLGQGPEFLIYFQGTGAADDSGLPNDRFFAVRPEGSVSTLKIQRTERGDSAVYLCASSPGTSGSEQYFGPGTRLTVT.

The chain has TRBV30 and TRBJ1-2; 8 nucleotides agree with TRBD1. The V gene end was trimmed by 0 bases and the J gene end by 2 bases; junction bases not matched to a gene: 2. The CDR3 spans 14 residues. Germline V gene data show CDR1 as GTSNPN and CDR2 as SVGIG (reference sequence). CDR3 nucleotide sequence: TGTGCCTGGAGTGTTGGACAGGGAAACTATGGCTACACCTTC. It encodes CAWSVGQGNYGYTF.

The chain recombines TRBV19 with TRBJ1-2, with 7 bases identical to TRBD1. CDR3 length equals 13 residues. Germline CDR1 and CDR2: LNHDA and SQIVND (reference sequence). Germline trimming cut 5 bases from V and 4 bases from J; bases unmatched to any gene: 4. CDR3 in amino acids: CASSLPGGYGYTF. The CDR3 region has the DNA TGTGCCAGTAGTTTACCAGGGGGCTATGGCTACACCTTC.

The CDR3 DNA reads TGTGCCAGCAGCCAATCAGGTGGGGGCGACACTGAAGCTTTCTTT. This gives the protein CASSQSGGGDTEAFF. The gene calls are TRBV7-6 and TRBJ1-1, with D possibly being TRBD1 (6 bases). V was clipped by 5 bases and J by 3 bases, with 16 bases between them. Germline CDR1 reads SGHVS; CDR2 reads FNYEAQ. The CDR3 contains 15 residues.

The J gene is TRBJ2-5, the V gene TRBV20-1; 9 bases are shared with TRBD2. Germline-derived CDR1 and CDR2 are DFQATT and SNEGSKA (reference sequence). With V trimmed by 3 bases and J by 5 bases, 10 bases remained unmatched. The CDR3 totals 15 residues. DNA for the CDR3: TGCAGTGCTAGTATTGGCGGGGGGGCCCGGGAGACCCAGTACTTC. Its translation: CSASIGGGARETQYF.

The chain combines TRBV15 with TRBJ2-3, with 9 positions matching TRBD1. Germline assignment: CDR1 LNHNV and CDR2 YYDKDF (reference sequence). The trim removed 3 bases at V and 4 bases at J, leaving 5 bases unmatched. The CDR3 is made up of 15 amino acids. The CDR3 nucleotides are TGTGCCACCAGCAGCCGGGACAGGGAACCAGATACGCAGTATTTT. It is translated as CATSSRDREPDTQYF.

CDR3 nucleotide sequence: TGCGCCAGCAGCTTGGCCGGACCGAGCTGGAACACTGAAGCTTTCTTT. Translating it yields CASSLAGPSWNTEAFF. The V gene is TRBV5-1, the J gene TRBJ1-1; D is undetermined. Germline CDR1 and CDR2: SGHRS and YFSETQ. Trimming pared 0 bases from V and 1 base from J, leaving 13 bases between. The CDR3 contains 16 residues. Together with reference TRBV5-1 and TRBJ1-1, the CDR3 gives the full variable domain: KAGVTQTPRYLIKTRGQQVTLSCSPISGHRSVSWYQQTPGQGLQFLFEYFSETQRNKGNFPGRFSGRQFSNSRSEMNVSTLELGDSALYLCASSLAGPSWNTEAFFGQGTRLTVV.

The chain couples TRBV18 to TRBJ2-4, with 8 bases that match TRBD1. The CDR3 has 18 residues. The J segment lost 0 bases and the V segment lost 8 bases, leaving 15 bases of the junction unmatched. Germline CDR1 reads KGHSH; CDR2 reads LQKENI. The CDR3: CASSWTGPGSLAKNIQYF. The CDR3 nucleotides read TGTGCCAGCAGCTGGACAGGGCCAGGATCTCTAGCCAAAAACATTCAGTACTTC.

CDR3 loop: CASSLVGDLGGNEQFF. The CDR3 coding sequence is TGCGCCAGCAGCTTGGTAGGGGATTTAGGGGGGAATGAGCAGTTCTTC. The V and J genes are TRBV5-1 and TRBJ2-1, with D perhaps being TRBD1 or TRBD2 (6 bases each). The CDR3 runs to 16 residues. Germline CDR1 SGHRS, CDR2 YFSETQ. Trimming removed 0 bases at V and 7 bases at J, with 17 bases between.

J is TRBJ2-1 and V is TRBV11-3; weak D call: TRBD2 (7 bases). V lost 2 bases to trimming and J lost 5 bases, with 16 bases between them. CDR1 SGHNT and CDR2 YENEEA come from the germline V gene. There are 16 residues in the CDR3. The CDR3 DNA reads as TGTGCCAGCAGCTTAAGGAGGGGGGGAATTGACAATGAGCAGTTCTTC. Its translation: CASSLRRGGIDNEQFF.

The chain uses TRBV9 and TRBJ1-2, with D possibly being TRBD1 (5 bases). Trimming removed 3 bases at V and 2 bases at J, with 14 bases between. In germline, CDR1 is SGDLS, CDR2 YYNGEE. The CDR3 length is 15 residues. The CDR3 loop is CASSARSGTNYGYTF. In DNA form, the CDR3 reads TGTGCCAGCAGCGCTAGATCCGGGACCAACTATGGCTACACCTTC.

J is TRBJ1-4 and V is TRBV7-2; 8 nucleotides agree with TRBD1. CDR3 size: 15 residues. Per germline, CDR1 SGHTA and CDR2 FQGNSA. The V and J ends lost 5 bases and 1 base, in that order; junction bases with no gene match: 3. CDR3 nucleotides: TGTGCCAGCAGCCTACAGGGGGTAACTAATGAAAAACTGTTTTTT. Translation gives CASSLQGVTNEKLFF.

The chain is built from TRBV5-6 and TRBJ1-2; TRBD1 is a possible D gene (5 bases). V was clipped by 2 bases and J by 3 bases, with 14 bases between them. In germline, CDR1 is SGHDT, CDR2 YYEEEE. The CDR3 spans 15 residues. The CDR3: CASSLYPVTDYGYTF. The CDR3 DNA is TGTGCCAGCAGCTTATATCCTGTGACAGACTATGGCTACACCTTC.

This sequence joins TRBV10-1 and TRBJ2-5; TRBD2 matches 7 bases. J was trimmed by 5 bases and V by 2 bases; bases with no gene match: 5. Germline-derived CDR1 and CDR2 are WNHNN and SYGVQD (reference sequence). The CDR3 consists of 14 residues. The CDR3 nucleotides read TGCGCCAGCAGTGAGGTGGCGGGGGTTGAGACCCAGTACTTC. Translation: CASSEVAGVETQYF.

The chain recombines TRBV5-5 with TRBJ1-6; D remains unclear. CDR3 length: 15 residues. The germline V gene has CDR1 SGHKS and CDR2 YYEKEE (reference sequence). V lost 3 bases, J lost 10 bases, and 17 bases lay in between. In nucleotides, the CDR3 is TGTGCCAGCAGCTCAACCACCGCGGCTGGATCACCCCTCCACTTT. It translates to CASSSTTAAGSPLHF.

This chain connects TRBV5-1 to TRBJ1-6; tentatively, D is TRBD1 (5 bases). The CDR3 is 15 amino acids. V lost 7 bases, J lost 3 bases, and 14 bases lay in between. In germline, CDR1 is SGHRS, CDR2 YFSETQ. CDR3: CASGRDSSYNSPLHF. For the CDR3, the DNA is TGCGCCAGCGGGCGGGACTCAAGCTATAATTCACCCCTCCACTTT.